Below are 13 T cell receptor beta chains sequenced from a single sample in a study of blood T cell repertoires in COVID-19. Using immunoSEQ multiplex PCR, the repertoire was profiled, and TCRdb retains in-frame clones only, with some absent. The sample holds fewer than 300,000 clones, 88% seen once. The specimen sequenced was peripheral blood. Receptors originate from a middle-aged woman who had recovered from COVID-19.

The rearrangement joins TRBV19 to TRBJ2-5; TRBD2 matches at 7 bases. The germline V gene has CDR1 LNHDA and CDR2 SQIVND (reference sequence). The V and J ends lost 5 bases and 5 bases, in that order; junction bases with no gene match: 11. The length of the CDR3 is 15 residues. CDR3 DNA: TGTGCCAGTAGTCCCCGTCTGGGGGGAGGGGAGACCCAGTACTTC. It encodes CASSPRLGGGETQYF.

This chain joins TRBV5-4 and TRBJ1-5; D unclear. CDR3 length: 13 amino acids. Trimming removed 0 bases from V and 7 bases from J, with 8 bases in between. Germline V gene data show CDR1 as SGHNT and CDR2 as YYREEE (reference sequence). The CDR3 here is CASSLGPQQPQHF. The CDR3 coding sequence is TGTGCCAGCAGCTTGGGCCCCCAGCAGCCCCAGCATTTT.

Here the CDR3 reads CASSLEGVGAEAFF. The CDR3, as DNA: TGTGCCAGCAGCCTGGAGGGGGTGGGGGCTGAAGCTTTCTTT. This rearrangement joins TRBV5-4 to TRBJ1-1; possible D gene TRBD1, 6 bases. Germline V gene data show CDR1 as SGHNT and CDR2 as YYREEE (reference sequence). V gave up 4 bases and J gave up 6 bases, with 16 bases separating them. The CDR3 totals 14 residues.

The CDR3 DNA reads as TGTGCCAGCAGCCGACAGTGGGCCCAGCCCCAGCATTTT. Its protein product is CASSRQWAQPQHF. The gene calls are TRBV12-3 or TRBV12-4 and TRBJ1-5; a possible D gene is TRBD1 (5 bases). Trimming took 6 bases from V and 7 from J, leaving 13 bases between them. The length of the CDR3 is 13 residues.

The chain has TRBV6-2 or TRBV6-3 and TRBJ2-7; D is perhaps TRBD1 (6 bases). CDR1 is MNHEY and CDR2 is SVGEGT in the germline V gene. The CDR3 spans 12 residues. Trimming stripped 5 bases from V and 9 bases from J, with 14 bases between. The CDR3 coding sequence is TGTGCCAGCAGTATGGGGGCCCCGGGGCAGTACTTC. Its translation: CASSMGAPGQYF.

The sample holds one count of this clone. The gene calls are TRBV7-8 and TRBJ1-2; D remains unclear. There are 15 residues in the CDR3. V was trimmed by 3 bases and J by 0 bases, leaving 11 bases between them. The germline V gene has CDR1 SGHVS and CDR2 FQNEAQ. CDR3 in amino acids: CASSFQAGSNYGYTF. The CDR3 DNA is TGTGCCAGCAGCTTCCAGGCAGGCTCTAACTATGGCTACACCTTC.

The CDR3 is CASSLRQGSTDTQYF. The CDR3 DNA reads TGTGCCAGCAGCTTACGACAGGGTAGCACAGATACGCAGTATTTT. The genes are TRBV9 and TRBJ2-3, with 7 nucleotides matching TRBD1. V was pared by 4 bases and J by 0 bases, with 5 bases of the junction left unmatched. The CDR3 consists of 15 residues. Germline values: CDR1 SGDLS, CDR2 YYNGEE.

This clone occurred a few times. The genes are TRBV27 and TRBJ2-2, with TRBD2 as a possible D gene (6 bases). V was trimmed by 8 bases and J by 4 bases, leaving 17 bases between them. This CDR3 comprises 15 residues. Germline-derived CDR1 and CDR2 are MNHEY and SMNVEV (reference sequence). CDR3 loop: CASGDGGPGTGELFF. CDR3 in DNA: TGTGCCAGCGGGGACGGAGGGCCGGGCACCGGGGAGCTGTTTTTT.

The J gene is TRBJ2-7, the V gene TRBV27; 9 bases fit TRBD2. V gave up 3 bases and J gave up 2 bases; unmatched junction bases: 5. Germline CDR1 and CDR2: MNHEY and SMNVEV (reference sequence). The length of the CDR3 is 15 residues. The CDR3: CASSFRPSGTYEQYV. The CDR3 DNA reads TGTGCCAGCAGTTTTCGGCCTAGCGGGACCTACGAGCAGTACGTC.

DNA of the CDR3: TGTGCCAGCAGCCAAGATAGGGCCGGGGGGGAGACCGAGCAGTACTTC. It yields the protein CASSQDRAGGETEQYF. The chain links TRBV3-1 (or the pseudogene TRBV3-2) to TRBJ2-7; 8 bases map to TRBD2. This CDR3 comprises 16 residues. The V gene's germline CDR1 is LGHDT and CDR2 YNNKEL (reference sequence). Losses at the gene ends were 0 bases for V and 6 bases for J; bases not matched to a gene: 10.

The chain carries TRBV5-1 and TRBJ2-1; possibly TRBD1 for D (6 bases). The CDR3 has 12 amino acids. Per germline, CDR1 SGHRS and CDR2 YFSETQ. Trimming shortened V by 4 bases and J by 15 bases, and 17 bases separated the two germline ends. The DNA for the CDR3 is TGCGCCAGCAGCATGGATGGGGGCAGGCGGTTCTTC. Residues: CASSMDGGRRFF.

DNA of the CDR3: TGTGCCAGCAGTTACAGGGGGCAGGGTAGTGGCTACACCTTC. Encoded protein: CASSYRGQGSGYTF. This rearrangement joins TRBV2 to TRBJ1-2; 9 bases fit TRBD1. CDR3 length: 14 amino acids. Germline lookup yields CDR1 SNHLY and CDR2 FYNNEI. V gave up 5 bases and J gave up 7 bases; unmatched junction bases: 8.

CDR3 sequence reads: CASSLEGARGNTIYF. CDR3 coding DNA: TGTGCCAGCAGCTTAGAGGGGGCGCGGGGAAACACCATATATTTT. The V gene is TRBV7-2, the J gene TRBJ1-3; 7 bases map to TRBD1. This CDR3 is 15 amino acids long. V lost 1 base and J lost 4; bases outside the gene matches: 4. In germline, CDR1 is SGHTA, CDR2 FQGNSA. Together with reference TRBV7-2 and TRBJ1-3, the CDR3 gives the full variable domain: GAGVSQSPSNKVTEKGKDVELRCDPISGHTALYWYRQSLGQGLEFLIYFQGNSAPDKSGLPSDRFSAERTGGSVSTLTIQRTQQEDSAVYLCASSLEGARGNTIYFGEGSWLTVV.